This TCR beta chain was recorded in a study of early T cells in non-severe SARS-CoV-2 infection. About the research overall: RNA in bulk from unsorted whole blood was sequenced, and chains were unpaired.

The V and J ends lost 5 bases and 4 bases, in that order; junction bases with no gene match: 8. Germline V gene lookup returns CDR1 MDHEN and CDR2 SYDVKM. The CDR3 has 15 amino acids. Individually, cDNA molecules had unique molecular identifiers attached to them. TCRdb re-analysed the 5' RACE reads in MiXCR, keeping a single row per CDR3 protein. The sample yields fewer than 75,000 distinct CDR3 sequences, around 19% seen once. On this clonotype itself: Its antigen is unknown.

Findings of the study overall: Private and CD4 specificities were missed by VDJdb matching, skewed to anti-spike CD8.

The sequence came from an adult who was a healthcare worker with PCR-confirmed SARS-CoV-2 infection or an uninfected control (not recorded which). The sequences come from whole blood, collected at baseline. The J gene is TRBJ1-2, the V gene TRBV28; 9 bases match TRBD1. CDR3 amino acids: CASSPRTGVGYGYTF. The CDR3 DNA is TGTGCCAGCAGTCCGAGGACAGGGGTTGGCTATGGCTACACCTTC.